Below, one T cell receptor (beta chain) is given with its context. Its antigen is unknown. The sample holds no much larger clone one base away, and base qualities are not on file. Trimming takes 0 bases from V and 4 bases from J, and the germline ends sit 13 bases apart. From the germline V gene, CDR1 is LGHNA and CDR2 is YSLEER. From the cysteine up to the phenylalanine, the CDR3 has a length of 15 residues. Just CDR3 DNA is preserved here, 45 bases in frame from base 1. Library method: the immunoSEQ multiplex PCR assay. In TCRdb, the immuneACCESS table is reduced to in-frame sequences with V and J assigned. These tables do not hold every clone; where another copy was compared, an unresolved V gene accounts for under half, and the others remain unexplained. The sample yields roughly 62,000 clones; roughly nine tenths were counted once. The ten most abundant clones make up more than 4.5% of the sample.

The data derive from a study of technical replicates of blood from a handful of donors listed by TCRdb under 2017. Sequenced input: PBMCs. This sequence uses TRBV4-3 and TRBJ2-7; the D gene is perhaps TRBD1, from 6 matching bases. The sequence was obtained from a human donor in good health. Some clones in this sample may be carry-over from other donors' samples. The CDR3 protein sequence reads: CASSQDLQGWYEQYF. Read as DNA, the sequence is TGCGCCAGCAGCCAAGATCTTCAGGGGTGGTACGAGCAGTACTTC.